Below are 29 T cell receptor beta chains sequenced from a single sample in a study of blood T cell repertoires in COVID-19 (TCRdb year 2020). Library preparation employed the immunoSEQ multiplex PCR assay. In TCRdb, the immuneACCESS table is reduced to in-frame sequences with V and J assigned. These tables do not hold every clone; where another copy was compared, an unresolved V gene accounts for under half, and the others remain unexplained. The sample table shows 250,000 to 350,000 clones, and roughly 90% are seen once. The ten largest clones represent approximately 1% of the sample. The sequenced material came from PBMCs or T cells enriched from blood (not recorded which). The origin of the receptors is a woman aged 25 to 39 who had recovered from COVID-19.

This clone has only a few counts. The gene calls are TRBV5-4 and TRBJ2-3, with D possibly being TRBD2 (6 bases). V lost 5 bases and J lost 8, with 12 bases in between. The CDR3 extends over 12 amino acids. Germline V CDR1 and CDR2: SGHNT, YYREEE (reference sequence). The CDR3 coding sequence is TGTGCCAGCAGTTACCCGCGGGGTACGCAGTATTTT. Translation: CASSYPRGTQYF.

The chain carries TRBV9 and TRBJ2-5; possible D gene TRBD1, 6 bases. V lost 0 bases and J lost 1, with 7 bases in between. Germline V gene sequence: CDR1 SGDLS, CDR2 YYNGEE. The CDR3 has 14 amino acids. The DNA of the CDR3 is TGTGCCAGCAGCGTAGCCAGGGGCCAAGAGACCCAGTACTTC. Amino acids: CASSVARGQETQYF.

V and J are TRBV30 and TRBJ2-5; D gene uncertain. Germline-derived CDR1 and CDR2 are GTSNPN and SVGIG (reference sequence). The CDR3 consists of 13 residues. V dropped 0 bases and J dropped 5 bases, with 10 bases sitting between them. The CDR3 sequence is CAWSVPARETQYF. The CDR3 nucleotides read TGTGCCTGGAGTGTACCGGCGAGGGAGACCCAGTACTTC.

This clone was recorded only once. The chain carries TRBV7-8 and TRBJ2-3; 13 positions agree with TRBD2. V gave up 7 bases and J gave up 4 bases; unmatched junction bases: 5. This CDR3 is 15 amino acids long. Germline CDR1 and CDR2: SGHVS and FQNEAQ. The CDR3 coding sequence is TGTGCCAGCAAACTACTAGCGGGAGGGGCAGATACGCAGTATTTT. Translated, it gives CASKLLAGGADTQYF.

This clone was detected only once. The chain combines TRBV10-1 with TRBJ2-3; the match to TRBD2 covers 9 bases. Germline V gives CDR1 WNHNN, CDR2 SYGVQD (reference sequence). CDR3 length: 16 residues. V gave up 3 bases and J gave up 8 bases; unmatched junction bases: 12. The DNA for the CDR3 is TGCGCCAGCAGTGACCCAAGGAGCGGGGGGCCCGGTACGCAGTATTTT. Translated: CASSDPRSGGPGTQYF.

The rearrangement uses TRBV7-9 and TRBJ1-1, with D uncertain. This CDR3 has 17 residues. Germline CDR1 reads SEHNR; CDR2 reads FQNEAQ (reference sequence). Trimming shortened V by 5 bases and J by 4 bases, and 23 bases separated the two germline ends. The CDR3 region has the DNA TGTGCCAGCAGCCCGGTGGGCAGGTTCCCCACCGGCACTGAAGCTTTCTTT. It translates to CASSPVGRFPTGTEAFF. The variable domain in full, with the rest retrieved from reference TRBV7-9 and TRBJ1-1, is DTGVSQNPRHKITKRGQNVTFRCDPISEHNRLYWYRQTLGQGPEFLTYFQNEAQLEKSRLLSDRFSAERPKGSFSTLEIQRTEQGDSAMYLCASSPVGRFPTGTEAFFGQGTRLTVV.

The chain uses TRBV5-8 and TRBJ2-5; D is possibly TRBD1 (6 bases). CDR1 is SGHTS, CDR2 YDEGEE, per germline. V gave up 4 bases and J gave up 5 bases, with 12 bases separating them. The CDR3 has 13 residues. The CDR3 reads CASSLQGPETQYF. In nucleotides, the CDR3 is TGTGCCAGCAGCCTACAGGGTCCGGAGACCCAGTACTTC.

The chain employs TRBV6-5 and TRBJ2-3, with 7 bases fitting TRBD1. Germline CDR1 reads MNHEY; CDR2 reads SVGAGI. Trimming removed 2 bases from V and 5 bases from J; junction bases left unmatched: 1. CDR3 size: 13 residues. The CDR3 coding sequence is TGTGCCAGCAGTTACGGACAGGAAGATACGCAGTATTTT. This encodes CASSYGQEDTQYF.

The chain couples TRBV30 to TRBJ1-3; 7 bases match TRBD1. The V and J ends lost 1 base and 0 bases, in that order; junction bases with no gene match: 0. The CDR3 is 14 residues long. The germline V gene encodes CDR1 GTSNPN and CDR2 SVGIG (reference sequence). This CDR3 is CAWSGTGSGNTIYF. The CDR3 DNA reads TGTGCCTGGAGTGGGACAGGCTCTGGAAACACCATATATTTT.

The CDR3 here is CASRRYPWGLAGGGSYNEQFF. CDR3 bases: TGTGCCAGCAGACGATACCCTTGGGGACTAGCGGGGGGCGGATCCTACAATGAGCAGTTCTTC. J is TRBJ2-1 and V is TRBV21-1; TRBD2, the table's D call, was not compared with the DNA. TRBV21-1 is termed a pseudogene. The length of the CDR3 is 21 residues.

The genes are TRBV11-2 and TRBJ2-3, with D perhaps matching TRBD2 (5 bases). CDR1 is SGHAT and CDR2 is FQNNGV in the germline V gene. This CDR3 has 17 amino acids. The V and J ends lost 0 bases and 4 bases respectively, with 17 bases between them. The CDR3 DNA is TGTGCCAGCAGCTTAGATATGAGGGCCGTATGGGCAGATACGCAGTATTTT. Translating gives CASSLDMRAVWADTQYF.

The J gene is TRBJ1-1, the V gene TRBV12-3 or TRBV12-4; unclear D gene. V lost 2 bases, J lost 6 bases, and 4 bases lay in between. The length of the CDR3 is 11 residues. CDR3 nucleotides: TGTGCCAGCAGTTTAACACCTGAAGCTTTCTTT. Protein: CASSLTPEAFF.

Worth noting for this clone: Its ends do not fully match the called genes, so a read error is possible. V is TRBV13 and J is TRBJ2-7; TRBD1 aligns across 7 bases. The CDR3 length is 14 residues. Germline CDR1 is PRHDT and CDR2 is FYEKMQ (reference sequence). The CDR3, as DNA: TGTGCCAGCACCTTAGACAGGGATATTAACGAGCAGTACTTC. Its translation: CASTLDRDINEQYF. The entire variable domain, with the rest obtained from reference TRBV13 and TRBJ2-7, is as follows: AAGVIQSPRHLIKEKRETATLKCYPIPRHDTVYWYQQGPGQDPQFLISFYEKMQSDKGSIPDRFSAQQFSDYHSELNMSSLELGDSALYFCASTLDRDINEQYFGPGTRLTVT.

V gene TRBV5-1 combines with J gene TRBJ1-1, with TRBD1 identical over 7 bases. The V gene end was trimmed by 0 bases and the J gene end by 10 bases; junction bases not matched to a gene: 6. This CDR3 comprises 13 residues. From germline, CDR1 is SGHRS and CDR2 YFSETQ. The CDR3 bases are TGCGCCAGCAGCTTGGGACAGGGCAAAACAGCTTTCTTT. Translation gives CASSLGQGKTAFF.

In this sample, this clone turned up once. The gene calls are TRBV6-2 or TRBV6-3 and TRBJ1-5; D gene uncertain. Germline V gene data show CDR1 as MNHEY and CDR2 as SVGEGT. The CDR3 is made up of 11 amino acids. The V end lost 5 bases, the J end lost 9 bases, and 8 bases lay between the germline ends. In nucleotides, the CDR3 is TGTGCCAGCAGTGAGGGCAGGCCCCAGCATTTT. Its translation: CASSEGRPQHF.

The gene calls are TRBV28 and TRBJ1-6; 7 bases are a match to TRBD1. The CDR3 runs 13 residues. The germline V gene has CDR1 MDHEN and CDR2 SYDVKM. Trimming took 11 bases from V and 5 from J; bases not matched to a gene: 6. The CDR3 bases are TGTGCCTCCAGGGGGTCGAATAATTCACCCCTCCACTTT. This gives the protein CASRGSNNSPLHF.

The V gene is TRBV19, the J gene TRBJ2-2, with 7 positions matching TRBD1. Looked up from germline, CDR1 is LNHDA and CDR2 is SQIVND (reference sequence). This CDR3 region has 14 residues. J lost 1 base, V lost 7 bases, and 3 bases had no gene match. Here the CDR3 reads CASMWDRNTGELFF. The CDR3 DNA reads TGTGCCAGTATGTGGGACAGGAACACCGGGGAGCTGTTTTTT.

This chain links TRBV27 with TRBJ2-7, with a possible D match to TRBD1 (5 bases). V dropped 1 base and J dropped 5 bases, with 9 bases sitting between them. The CDR3 is made up of 13 amino acids. CDR1 is MNHEY and CDR2 is SMNVEV in the germline V gene (reference sequence). The CDR3 DNA sequence: TGTGCCAGCAGTTTATACGACAGCGACGAGCAGTACTTC. Its protein is CASSLYDSDEQYF.

The V gene is TRBV27, the J gene TRBJ2-7; TRBD2 might be the D (6 bases). The CDR3 length is 14 residues. V shed 3 bases and J shed 2 bases, with 11 bases lying between them. CDR1 and CDR2 from the germline V gene are MNHEY and SMNVEV (reference sequence). CDR3 coding DNA: TGTGCCAGCAGTTTGCGGGACGGAACCTACGAGCAGTACTTC. It specifies CASSLRDGTYEQYF.

The chain joins TRBV6-5 to TRBJ2-7, with 8 nucleotides matching TRBD2. V dropped 9 bases and J dropped 6; count of bases not matched to a gene: 13. Germline V gene lookup returns CDR1 MNHEY and CDR2 SVGAGI. The CDR3 extends over 14 amino acids. The CDR3 spells CASTPGLGVSEQYF. CDR3 nucleotides: TGTGCCAGTACACCGGGACTAGGGGTTAGCGAGCAGTACTTC.

CDR3 sequence (DNA): TGTGCCAGCTCACCAGACAGGGGCTCCTACAATGAGCAGTTCTTC. Translated: CASSPDRGSYNEQFF. J is TRBJ2-1 and V is TRBV18; 8 positions agree with TRBD1. V lost 2 bases, J lost 0 bases, and 0 bases stayed unmatched. This CDR3 has 15 residues. Germline lookup yields CDR1 KGHSH and CDR2 LQKENI. Based on the CDR3 plus reference TRBV18 and TRBJ2-1, the full variable domain is NAGVMQNPRHLVRRRGQEARLRCSPMKGHSHVYWYRQLPEEGLKFMVYLQKENIIDESGMPKERFSAEFPKEGPSILRIQQVVRGDSAAYFCASSPDRGSYNEQFFGPGTRLTVL.

V gene TRBV27 combines with J gene TRBJ1-5, with TRBD1 matching over 9 bases. The CDR3 totals 17 residues. Trimming removed 6 bases from V and 0 bases from J; junction bases left unmatched: 9. The germline V gene has CDR1 MNHEY and CDR2 SMNVEV (reference sequence). The DNA for the CDR3 is TGTGCCAGCAGACCTCGCGGGACAGGGATTAGCAATCAGCCCCAGCATTTT. Amino acid sequence: CASRPRGTGISNQPQHF.

The V call is TRBV3-1 (or the pseudogene TRBV3-2), the J call TRBJ2-7; TRBD1 aligns across 12 bases. The CDR3 sequence is 15 residues long. Germline V gives CDR1 LGHDT, CDR2 YNNKEL (reference sequence). V gave up 4 bases and J gave up 2 bases; unmatched junction bases: 3. Here the CDR3 reads CASSRGTGGAYEQYF. CDR3 nucleotides: TGTGCCAGCAGCCGCGGGACAGGGGGCGCCTACGAGCAGTACTTC.

The chain carries TRBV6-2 or TRBV6-3 and TRBJ2-1; 8 bases map to TRBD2. V gave up 2 bases and J gave up 8 bases; unmatched junction bases: 8. Germline V gene sequence: CDR1 MNHEY, CDR2 SVGEGT. The CDR3 contains 15 residues. DNA for the CDR3: TGTGCCAGCAGTTACACCCGGGGGGGCCGTGATGAGCAGTTCTTC. It yields the protein CASSYTRGGRDEQFF.

V is TRBV16 and J is TRBJ2-7; D is undetermined. The V end lost 4 bases, the J end lost 2 bases, and 3 bases lay between the germline ends. Germline values: CDR1 KGHSY, CDR2 FQNENV. CDR3 length: 11 residues. DNA for the CDR3: TGTGCCAGCAGCCCCGCCTACGAGCAGTACTTC. Its protein is CASSPAYEQYF.

This clone has a single count. The CDR3 DNA sequence: TGTGCCAGCAGTGTAAGCGGGAGGCAGTTCTTC. This codes for CASSVSGRQFF. The chain carries TRBV28 and TRBJ2-1, with TRBD2 matching 8 bases. The V and J ends lost 5 bases and 12 bases, in that order; junction bases with no gene match: 3. The germline gives CDR1 MDHEN, CDR2 SYDVKM. The CDR3 runs 11 residues.

The genes are TRBV29-1 and TRBJ2-7; possible D gene TRBD1, 6 bases. There are 13 residues in the CDR3. With 4 bases removed from V and 4 bases from J, the gap between germline ends came to 14 bases. CDR1 is SQVTM, CDR2 ANQGSEA, per germline. CDR3 sequence reads: CSVVTGFGYEQYF. CDR3 DNA: TGCAGCGTTGTAACAGGGTTTGGGTACGAGCAGTACTTC.

This clone came up once. J is TRBJ2-7 and V is TRBV11-2; 10 bases agree with TRBD2. Germline V CDR1 and CDR2: SGHAT, FQNNGV. The CDR3 runs to 16 residues. With 4 bases clipped from V and 5 bases from J, the junction kept 11 bases outside the gene matches. CDR3 in DNA: TGTGCCAGCAGCTCCCCAGCGGGGGGGCCCACCAACGAGCAGTACTTC. Amino acid sequence: CASSSPAGGPTNEQYF. Full variable domain (remainder filled in from reference TRBV11-2 and TRBJ2-7): EAGVAQSPRYKIIEKRQSVAFWCNPISGHATLYWYQQILGQGPKLLIQFQNNGVVDDSQLPKDRFSAERLKGVDSTLKIQPAKLEDSAVYLCASSSPAGGPTNEQYFGPGTRLTVT.

The chain has TRBV9 and TRBJ2-1, with 7 positions matching TRBD1. This CDR3 has 17 residues. CDR1 and CDR2 (germline): SGDLS, YYNGEE. The J segment lost 5 bases and the V segment lost 0 bases, leaving 11 bases of the junction unmatched. In DNA, the CDR3 is TGTGCCAGCAGCGTAGCCGGGACAGCACGGATAAACAATGAGCAGTTCTTC. Its translation is CASSVAGTARINNEQFF.